These 6 T cell receptor beta chains were sequenced from one sample in a study of cytomegalovirus exposure and HLA in healthy donors. PCR primers comprised 60 Vbeta and 13 Jbeta primers. Data came from immunoSEQ multiplex PCR; TCRdb stores just in-frame clones and leaves some out. The repertoire holds some 150,000 clones, roughly 80% seen once, with approximately 8.1% in the top ten. Material: PBMCs. The receptors here all came from a woman aged 45-60 years in good health and CMV-seropositive.

This clone showed up just a few times. The chain uses TRBV5-4 and TRBJ1-1; D call uncertain. CDR1 SGHNT and CDR2 YYREEE come from the germline V gene (reference sequence). Deletions cut 2 bases from V and 0 bases from J, with 8 bases between. The CDR3 covers 14 residues. The CDR3 DNA follows: TGTGCCAGCAGCTTCGCAGGCCTGAACACTGAAGCTTTCTTT. Its translation is CASSFAGLNTEAFF.

In the case of this clone: The same CDR3 can be traced to other DNA sequences in this sample. The chain uses TRBV5-1 and TRBJ2-1; 9 bases fit TRBD2. Trimming at V came to 2 bases and at J to 3 bases, leaving 3 bases not matched to a gene. This CDR3 has 15 amino acids. Germline CDR1 SGHRS, CDR2 YFSETQ. The chain's CDR3 is CASSLLAGDYNEQFF. The CDR3 DNA reads TGCGCCAGCAGCTTACTAGCGGGTGACTACAATGAGCAGTTCTTC.

Comments on this clone: One end of the junction does not line up with germline, which may come from a read error. The V call is TRBV7-7, the J call TRBJ2-2; 8 bases map to TRBD1. CDR3 length: 17 residues. Germline CDR1 is SSHAT and CDR2 is FNYEAQ (reference sequence). In nucleotides, the CDR3 is TGTGCTAGCAGCCCGGACAGGGTCTCTTCCAGCACCGGGGAGCTGTTTTTT. Translated, it gives CASSPDRVSSSTGELFF. Full variable domain (remainder filled in from reference TRBV7-7 and TRBJ2-2): GAGVSQSPRYKVTKRGQDVTLRCDPISSHATLYWYQQALGQGPEFLTYFNYEAQPDKSGLPSDRFSAERPEGSISTLTIQRTEQRDSAMYRCASSPDRVSSSTGELFFGEGSRLTVL.

The chain is built from TRBV9 and TRBJ1-1, with a weak D call TRBD1 (5 bases). V lost 2 bases, J lost 5 bases, and 10 bases lay in between. CDR1 SGDLS and CDR2 YYNGEE come from the germline V gene. CDR3 length: 13 amino acids. This CDR3 is CASSVEGLTEAFF. In DNA, the CDR3 is TGTGCCAGCAGCGTGGAGGGGCTGACTGAAGCTTTCTTT.

This clone appeared a single time. The chain joins TRBV5-6 to TRBJ1-2; 8 bases map to TRBD1. Germline V gene sequence: CDR1 SGHDT, CDR2 YYEEEE. The ends lost 3 bases at V and 6 bases at J; junction bases unmatched: 16. The CDR3 is made up of 17 amino acids. Here the CDR3 reads CASSSYRGTLQFHGYTF. CDR3 bases: TGTGCCAGCAGCTCCTACAGGGGGACACTTCAATTCCATGGCTACACCTTC.

V gene TRBV30 combines with J gene TRBJ1-2; the match to TRBD1 covers 10 bases. Trimming took 3 bases from V and 8 from J; bases not matched to a gene: 24. CDR3 length: 19 amino acids. Germline V CDR1 and CDR2: GTSNPN, SVGIG (reference sequence). The CDR3: CAWRGLGDRGRNRASGYTF. Written as DNA, the CDR3 is TGTGCCTGGAGGGGACTTGGGGACAGGGGAAGAAACAGGGCAAGCGGCTACACCTTC.